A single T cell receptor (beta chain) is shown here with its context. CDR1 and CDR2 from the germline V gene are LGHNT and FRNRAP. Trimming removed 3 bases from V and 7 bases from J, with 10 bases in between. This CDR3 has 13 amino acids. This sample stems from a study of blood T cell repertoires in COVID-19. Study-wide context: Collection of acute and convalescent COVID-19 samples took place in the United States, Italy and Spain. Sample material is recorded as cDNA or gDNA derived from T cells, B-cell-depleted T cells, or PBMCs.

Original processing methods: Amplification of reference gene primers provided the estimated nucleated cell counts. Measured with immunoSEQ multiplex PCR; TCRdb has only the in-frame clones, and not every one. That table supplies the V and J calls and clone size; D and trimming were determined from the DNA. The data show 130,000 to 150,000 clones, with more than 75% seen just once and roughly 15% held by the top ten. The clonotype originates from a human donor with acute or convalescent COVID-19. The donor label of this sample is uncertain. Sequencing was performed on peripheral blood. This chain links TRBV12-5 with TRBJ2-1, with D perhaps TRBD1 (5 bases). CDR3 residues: CASGFPGKNEQFF. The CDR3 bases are TGTGCTAGTGGTTTCCCAGGGAAAAATGAGCAGTTCTTC.